The subject of this entry is one TCR beta chain. The antigen remains unidentified. Assay used: immunoSEQ multiplex PCR; TCRdb lists only in-frame clones, some missing. The table lists some 30,000 clones, about three quarters of them singletons, with less than 20% in the top ten. The source of the sample is a study of CD4 T cells in relation to SARS-CoV-2 and coronaviruses. The unexposed donors gave CD4+ T cells in about 2011-2019, prior to COVID-19. The cells were cultured for about ten days before CD4+ T cells were isolated. The length of the CDR3 is 17 residues. Trimming removed 2 bases at V and 9 bases at J, with 20 bases between.

This chain joins TRBV6-7 and TRBJ1-6; TRBD1 is a possible D gene (5 bases). TRBV6-7 is flagged as an ORF with uncertain function. The specimen was CD4+ T cells from PBMCs, cultured in vitro. The receptor's source is a human donor in good health. In nucleotides, the CDR3 is TGTGCCAGCAGTTACCGGGACGATTTTAACGGAATTTCACCCCTCCACTTT. The encoded protein is CASSYRDDFNGISPLHF.